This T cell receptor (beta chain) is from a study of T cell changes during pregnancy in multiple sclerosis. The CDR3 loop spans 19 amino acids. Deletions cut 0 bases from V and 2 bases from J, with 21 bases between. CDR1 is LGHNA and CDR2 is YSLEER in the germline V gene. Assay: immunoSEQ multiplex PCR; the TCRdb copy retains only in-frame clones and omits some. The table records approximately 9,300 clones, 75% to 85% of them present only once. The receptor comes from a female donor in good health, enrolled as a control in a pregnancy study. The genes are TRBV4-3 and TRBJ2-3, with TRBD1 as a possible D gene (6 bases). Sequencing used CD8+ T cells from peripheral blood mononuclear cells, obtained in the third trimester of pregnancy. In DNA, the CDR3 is TGCGCCAGCAGCCAAGAATGGGGGCAACTAGGCGGCCCCACAGATACGCAGTATTTT. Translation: CASSQEWGQLGGPTDTQYF.